This TCR beta chain was observed in a study of brain T cells in children with intractable seizures. Noted time point: blood from clinic visit 5 months post-surgery; TSC patient then seizure free. Pre-surgery treatment included at least one anti-epileptic drug. Produced via immunoSEQ multiplex PCR; TCRdb's table is partial and in-frame only. The data show 300,000 to 400,000 clones, approximately 93% seen once. Specimen: peripheral blood, collected 4 to 5 months after surgery. The receptor was isolated from a boy younger than two with tuberous sclerosis and intractable seizures.

The CDR3 DNA reads as TGTGCCAGCAACAACAGGGACTTACAAGAGACCCAGTACTTC. It is translated as CASNNRDLQETQYF. The V gene is TRBV11-3, the J gene TRBJ2-5; D could derive from TRBD1 or TRBD2 (6 bases each). Germline V gene sequence: CDR1 SGHNT, CDR2 YENEEA. The CDR3 sequence is 14 residues long. V lost 7 bases and J 2 bases, leaving 14 bases between the germline ends.